Shown below are 7 T cell receptor beta chains from a single sample sequenced in a study of vaccination effects on CD4 cells after COVID-19. Under the ViraFEST assay, PBMC were stimulated with viral peptide pools so that antigen-specific CD4+ T cells expanded. Sequencing was performed afterwards. Subsequent to less than twelve days of culture, CD4+ T cells were isolated. Data came from immunoSEQ multiplex PCR; TCRdb stores just in-frame clones and leaves some out. The sample records roughly 76,000 clones, roughly 72% being singletons. Their recognized antigens are unknown. Here the sequenced sample was CD4+ T cells from PBMCs cultured with HCoV-229E spike peptides, taken before COVID-19 vaccination. The receptor source for this set is a human donor who received a COVID-19 vaccine.

The chain uses TRBV7-2 and TRBJ1-2; TRBD1 aligns across 8 bases. Trimming at V came to 5 bases and at J to 4 bases, leaving 3 bases not matched to a gene. Germline V CDR1 and CDR2: SGHTA, FQGNSA. This CDR3 has 13 amino acids. Here the CDR3 reads CASSQTGAYGYTF. CDR3 sequence (DNA): TGTGCCAGCAGCCAGACAGGGGCCTATGGCTACACCTTC.

There are a few counts of this clone. V usage is TRBV4-2 and J usage is TRBJ2-3; D may be TRBD2 (7 bases). CDR3 length equals 13 residues. CDR1 LGHNA and CDR2 YNFKEQ come from the germline V gene. V dropped 3 bases and J dropped 6 bases, with 10 bases sitting between them. CDR3 DNA: TGTGCCAGCAGCCAGAGGGGGGGGGATACGCAGTATTTT. Amino acid sequence: CASSQRGGDTQYF.

The chain has TRBV5-1 and TRBJ2-7; the D gene could be TRBD1 or TRBD2 (5 bases each). Germline-derived CDR1 and CDR2 are SGHRS and YFSETQ. The germline V and J ends were trimmed by 3 bases and 0 bases, with 10 bases remaining between them. The CDR3 sequence is 14 residues long. This CDR3 is CASSWGPASYEQYV. The DNA of the CDR3 is TGCGCCAGCAGCTGGGGACCCGCCTCCTACGAGCAGTACGTC.

In the case of this clone: Other DNA sequences from this sample encode an identical CDR3 as well. The rearrangement links TRBV7-2 to TRBJ2-7; TRBD2 aligns across 7 bases. Germline V gene sequence: CDR1 SGHTA, CDR2 FQGNSA. This CDR3 is 15 amino acids long. V gave up 1 base and J gave up 0 bases; unmatched junction bases: 3. CDR3 nucleotide sequence: TGTGCCAGCAGCTTAGTGGGGGGGGGCTCCTACGAGCAGTACGTC. This gives the protein CASSLVGGGSYEQYV.

In this sample, this clone turned up a few times. The chain employs TRBV19 and TRBJ2-2, with D uncertain. Germline CDR1 and CDR2: LNHDA and SQIVND (reference sequence). V lost 3 bases and J lost 4, with 12 bases in between. The CDR3 totals 15 residues. The CDR3 protein is CASSIGIAGTGELFF. The CDR3 coding sequence is TGTGCCAGTAGTATCGGAATCGCTGGCACCGGGGAGCTGTTTTTT.

This chain uses TRBV6-5 with TRBJ1-2; D gene uncertain. The CDR3 has 15 residues. CDR1 is MNHEY, CDR2 SVGAGI, per germline. V lost 5 bases, J lost 3 bases, and 16 bases lay in between. In DNA form, the CDR3 reads TGTGCCAGCAGTCTTAACATAAACCCCCACTATGGCTACACCTTC. This translates into CASSLNINPHYGYTF.

The rearrangement links TRBV24-1 to TRBJ2-2, with 9 bases aligning to TRBD1. This CDR3 comprises 13 residues. The V gene's germline CDR1 is KGHDR and CDR2 SFDVKD. V dropped 7 bases and J dropped 5; count of bases not matched to a gene: 1. The CDR3 is CATRGTGTGELFF. The CDR3 DNA follows: TGTGCCACCAGGGGGACAGGGACCGGGGAGCTGTTTTTT.